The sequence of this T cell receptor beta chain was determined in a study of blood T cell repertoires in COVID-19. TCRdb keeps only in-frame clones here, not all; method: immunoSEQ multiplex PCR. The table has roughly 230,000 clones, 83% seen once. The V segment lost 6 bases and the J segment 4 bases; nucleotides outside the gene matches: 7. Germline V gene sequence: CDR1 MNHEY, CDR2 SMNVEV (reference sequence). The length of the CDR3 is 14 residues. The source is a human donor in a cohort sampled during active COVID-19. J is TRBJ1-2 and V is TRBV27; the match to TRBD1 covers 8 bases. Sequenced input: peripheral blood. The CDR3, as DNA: TGTGCCAGCAGCCGGACAGGGCCTTTCTATGGCTACACCTTC. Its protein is CASSRTGPFYGYTF.